The present T cell receptor beta chain was sequenced within a study of Graves' ophthalmopathy and Graves' hyperthyroidism. Study-level results: The model's prediction of ophthalmopathy progression had 70.59% sensitivity and roughly 72% specificity. Most clonotypes expanded in thyroid above 0.001 frequency were present in blood too. Ophthalmopathy and stable hyperthyroidism were discriminated by a 13-signature model, with over 85% sensitivity and approximately 77% specificity.

Turning to this clonotype: No antigen is known for it. One end of the junction is discordant with germline, which a read error may explain.

CDR3 length: 15 amino acids. Looked up from germline, CDR1 is SEHNR and CDR2 is FQNEAQ (reference sequence). TCR beta CDR3 regions were amplified from RNA transcripts. An opening RT-PCR round employed HTBI primers and preceded a second-round multiplex PCR. Using its own MiXCR run on the multiplex PCR reads, TCRdb lists one record per CDR3 protein. The sample holds 400,000 to 450,000 distinct CDR3 sequences, 21% seen once. The chain is built from TRBV7-9 and TRBJ1-1; D remains unclear. The clonotype originates from a woman under 30 with stable Graves' hyperthyroidism. Sequenced input: peripheral blood. CDR3: CASSLAFGPGTEAFF. The CDR3 nucleotides are TGTGCCAGCAGCCTAGCTTTTGGGCCTGGCACTGAAGCTTTCTTT.